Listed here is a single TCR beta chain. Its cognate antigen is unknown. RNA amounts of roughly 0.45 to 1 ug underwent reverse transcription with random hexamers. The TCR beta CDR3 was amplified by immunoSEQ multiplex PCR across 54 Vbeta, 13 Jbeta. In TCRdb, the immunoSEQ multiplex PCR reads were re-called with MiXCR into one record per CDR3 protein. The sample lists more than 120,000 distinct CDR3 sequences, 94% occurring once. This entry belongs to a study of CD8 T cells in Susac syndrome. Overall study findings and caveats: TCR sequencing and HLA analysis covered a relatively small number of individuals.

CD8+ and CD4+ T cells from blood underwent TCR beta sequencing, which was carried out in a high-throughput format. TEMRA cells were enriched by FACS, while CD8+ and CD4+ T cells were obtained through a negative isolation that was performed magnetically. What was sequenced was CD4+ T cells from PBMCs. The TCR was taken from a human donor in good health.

Written as DNA, the CDR3 is TGTGCCAGCGGCAGGGCGGGTTACGAGCAGTACTTC. It translates to CASGRAGYEQYF. The V call is TRBV11-2, the J call TRBJ2-7; D is perhaps TRBD1 or TRBD2 (5 bases each). The CDR3 covers 12 residues. Germline V lookup: CDR1 SGHAT, CDR2 FQNNGV. The V end lost 8 bases, the J end lost 4 bases, and 12 bases lay between the germline ends.